What follows are 24 T cell receptor beta chains derived from one specimen sequenced in a study of blood T cell repertoires in COVID-19. Data came from immunoSEQ multiplex PCR; TCRdb stores just in-frame clones and leaves some out. The profile shows over 200,000 clones, about 94% of them singletons. The sample consisted of peripheral blood. The origin of the receptors is a man between 60 and 75 years old with COVID-19, enrolled during active disease.

This rearrangement joins TRBV4-1 to TRBJ2-2; no firm D call. V lost 2 bases and J lost 1, with 11 bases in between. CDR3 length equals 16 residues. Germline CDR1 reads MGHRA; CDR2 reads YSYEKL. CDR3 residues: CASSQLSPLNTGELFF. The CDR3 DNA reads as TGCGCCAGCAGCCAATTGAGTCCGTTGAACACCGGGGAGCTGTTTTTT.

The chain has TRBV27 and TRBJ2-1, with 8 positions matching TRBD2. The trim removed 6 bases at V and 0 bases at J, leaving 7 bases unmatched. There are 16 residues in the CDR3. Germline V gene sequence: CDR1 MNHEY, CDR2 SMNVEV (reference sequence). CDR3 DNA sequence: TGTGCCAGCAGCCTCGAGCGGGGGAGCTCCTACAATGAGCAGTTCTTC. Its protein is CASSLERGSSYNEQFF.

V and J are TRBV19 and TRBJ2-2, with 7 bases matching TRBD1. Germline V gives CDR1 LNHDA, CDR2 SQIVND (reference sequence). Unmatched junction bases numbered 7, after V lost 7 bases and J lost 2 bases. This CDR3 is 15 amino acids long. CDR3 nucleotide sequence: TGTGCCAGTAAGGGACAGCCTACTAACACCGGGGAGCTGTTTTTT. Its protein product is CASKGQPTNTGELFF.

The chain couples TRBV4-1 to TRBJ2-1; the match to TRBD2 covers 9 bases. The CDR3 is 14 residues long. The J segment lost 10 bases and the V segment lost 1 base, leaving 5 bases of the junction unmatched. CDR1 and CDR2 (germline): MGHRA, YSYEKL. The CDR3 protein is CASSQGLREGEQFF. Here the CDR3 DNA reads TGCGCCAGCAGCCAAGGTTTGCGGGAGGGGGAGCAGTTCTTC.

This sequence joins TRBV4-1 and TRBJ2-1; 7 bases align to TRBD1. This CDR3 is 16 amino acids long. The germline gives CDR1 MGHRA, CDR2 YSYEKL. Unmatched junction bases numbered 9, after V lost 1 base and J lost 6 bases. DNA for the CDR3: TGCGCCAGCAGCCAAGGGGGGACAGTATTGACCAATGAGCAGTTCTTC. Translating gives CASSQGGTVLTNEQFF.

V gene TRBV5-1 combines with J gene TRBJ2-2, with TRBD1 identical over 11 bases. The J segment lost 6 bases and the V segment lost 3 bases, leaving 7 bases of the junction unmatched. The CDR3 totals 16 residues. Looked up from germline, CDR1 is SGHRS and CDR2 is YFSETQ. CDR3 coding DNA: TGCGCCAGCAGCTCTAAGGGGACAGGGGGGTCCGGGGAGCTGTTTTTT. Translated, it gives CASSSKGTGGSGELFF.

V is TRBV6-5 and J is TRBJ2-1, with 9 bases matching TRBD1. The CDR3 is 15 residues long. CDR1 is MNHEY and CDR2 is SVGAGI in the germline V gene. With V trimmed by 7 bases and J by 7 bases, 11 bases remained unmatched. The CDR3 sequence is CASTSGDRVGNEQFF. CDR3 in DNA: TGTGCCAGCACTTCAGGGGACAGGGTGGGGAATGAGCAGTTCTTC.

The chain combines TRBV3-1 (or the pseudogene TRBV3-2) with TRBJ1-6, with 12 bases fitting TRBD1. Unmatched junction bases numbered 2, after V lost 6 bases and J lost 8 bases. The CDR3 contains 14 residues. CDR1 and CDR2 (germline): LGHDT, YNNKEL (reference sequence). The CDR3 protein is CASSGDRGHSPLHF. The CDR3 coding sequence is TGTGCCAGCAGTGGGGACAGGGGGCATTCACCCCTCCACTTT.

This chain links TRBV3-1 (or the pseudogene TRBV3-2) with TRBJ1-1; the match to TRBD1 covers 7 bases. This CDR3 has 15 residues. Trimming cost V 4 bases and J 1 base; bases outside gene matches: 6. Looked up from germline, CDR1 is LGHDT and CDR2 is YNNKEL (reference sequence). The CDR3 DNA reads TGTGCCAGCAGCCTAGAGGACAGGAGGAACACTGAAGCTTTCTTT. It translates to CASSLEDRRNTEAFF.

The rearrangement uses TRBV6-6 and TRBJ1-6, with 7 bases aligning to TRBD1. The V gene's germline CDR1 is MNHNY and CDR2 SVGAGI (reference sequence). CDR3 length: 13 residues. V shed 5 bases, J shed 6 bases, and the junction held 1 base outside the gene matches. CDR3 sequence: CASSTGVNSPLHF. As DNA, the CDR3 is TGTGCCAGCAGTACAGGGGTTAATTCACCCCTCCACTTT.

This chain connects TRBV6-5 to TRBJ1-2; D remains unclear. V was pared by 0 bases and J by 8 bases, with 19 bases between. CDR3 size: 16 residues. Germline lookup yields CDR1 MNHEY and CDR2 SVGAGI. Here the CDR3 reads CASSYSRGVGGSGYTF. CDR3 in DNA: TGTGCCAGCAGTTACTCGAGAGGAGTGGGAGGATCGGGCTACACCTTC.

The chain couples TRBV9 to TRBJ2-5; D may be TRBD2 (5 bases). The CDR3 length is 14 residues. With 4 bases removed from V and 0 bases from J, the gap between germline ends came to 10 bases. Germline V gene data show CDR1 as SGDLS and CDR2 as YYNGEE. As DNA, the CDR3 is TGTGCCAGCAGCCCCCTCGGGAACCAAGAGACCCAGTACTTC. It yields the protein CASSPLGNQETQYF. Variable domain in full (rest from reference TRBV9 and TRBJ2-5): DSGVTQTPKHLITATGQRVTLRCSPRSGDLSVYWYQQSLDQGLQFLIQYYNGEERAKGNILERFSAQQFPDLHSELNLSSLELGDSALYFCASSPLGNQETQYFGPGTRLLVL.

V usage is TRBV7-2 and J usage is TRBJ2-6; 8 bases align to TRBD1. Germline CDR1 and CDR2: SGHTA and FQGNSA. CDR3 length: 18 residues. The trim removed 1 base at V and 0 bases at J, leaving 5 bases unmatched. CDR3 sequence (DNA): TGTGCCAGCAGCTTAGACGGGGACAGGTACTCTGGGGCCAACGTCCTGACTTTC. Its protein is CASSLDGDRYSGANVLTF.

This chain links TRBV18 with TRBJ1-3; possibly TRBD1 for D (6 bases). V was clipped by 6 bases and J by 2 bases, with 11 bases between them. Per the germline V gene, CDR1 is KGHSH and CDR2 is LQKENI. The CDR3 has 14 amino acids. CDR3 sequence: CASSVQGTGNTIYF. The CDR3 DNA reads as TGTGCCAGCTCTGTACAGGGAACTGGAAACACCATATATTTT.

The chain employs TRBV21-1 and TRBJ2-3; the table's D call TRBD2 went unverified against the DNA. TRBV21-1 counts as a pseudogene. The CDR3 totals 16 residues. The CDR3 region has the DNA TGTGCCAGCAGTAAGCGAGAGCGGGGGTGTACAGATACGCAGTATTTT. Translating gives CASSKRERGCTDTQYF.

In DNA form, the CDR3 reads TGTGCCAGCAGTACGACAGGGGGTAATGAAAAACTGTTTTTT. Amino acids: CASSTTGGNEKLFF. This chain uses TRBV6-5 with TRBJ1-4; 9 bases agree with TRBD1. Trimming removed 5 bases from V and 4 bases from J; junction bases left unmatched: 2. Germline loops: CDR1 MNHEY, CDR2 SVGAGI. CDR3 length: 14 amino acids.

The CDR3 coding sequence is TGTGCCAGCTCAGGCCGGCTAGCGGACGCGAACACCGGGGAGCTGTTTTTT. It specifies CASSGRLADANTGELFF. The chain employs TRBV18 and TRBJ2-2; 7 bases align to TRBD2. From germline, CDR1 is KGHSH and CDR2 LQKENI. With V trimmed by 5 bases and J by 0 bases, 9 bases remained unmatched. CDR3 size: 17 residues.

The chain uses TRBV19 and TRBJ2-1, with 7 bases aligning to TRBD2. V lost 5 bases to trimming and J lost 1 base; unmatched junction nucleotides: 8. CDR1 and CDR2 (germline): LNHDA, SQIVND (reference sequence). CDR3 length equals 16 residues. CDR3 residues: CASSAWRETSYNEQFF. CDR3 DNA sequence: TGTGCCAGTAGTGCTTGGCGGGAGACTTCCTACAATGAGCAGTTCTTC.

The chain combines TRBV24-1 with TRBJ1-5, with 7 bases aligning to TRBD1. CDR3 length: 16 amino acids. After removal of 11 bases from V and 0 bases from J, the junction contained 12 bases not matched to a gene. Per germline, CDR1 KGHDR and CDR2 SFDVKD. The CDR3 here is CANVGTGEVSNQPQHF. In DNA form, the CDR3 reads TGTGCCAACGTGGGAACAGGGGAGGTTAGCAATCAGCCCCAGCATTTT.

The chain joins TRBV24-1 to TRBJ2-1, with 9 bases aligning to TRBD2. Germline assignment: CDR1 KGHDR and CDR2 SFDVKD. The CDR3 runs 16 residues. V dropped 3 bases and J dropped 8; count of bases not matched to a gene: 10. CDR3 in amino acids: CATSDPGTSSKDEQFF. In DNA form, the CDR3 reads TGTGCCACCAGTGATCCCGGGACTAGCTCTAAGGATGAGCAGTTCTTC.

The CDR3 region has the DNA TGTGCCAGTACCCAGGGGCGCCGAACTGAAGCTTTCTTT. Residues: CASTQGRRTEAFF. This chain joins TRBV6-5 and TRBJ1-1; possible D gene TRBD1, 6 bases. Trimming cost V 9 bases and J 5 bases, with 16 bases left between them. The CDR3 spans 13 residues. CDR1 and CDR2 from the germline V gene are MNHEY and SVGAGI.

V and J are TRBV29-1 and TRBJ2-3; 8 bases match TRBD2. The V gene's germline CDR1 is SQVTM and CDR2 ANQGSEA. The CDR3 is 17 residues long. The V and J ends lost 5 bases and 2 bases, in that order; junction bases with no gene match: 15. The CDR3 here is CSVSQERGPLNTDTQYF. The CDR3 DNA reads as TGCAGCGTTTCGCAGGAGCGGGGGCCTTTAAACACAGATACGCAGTATTTT.

V and J are TRBV7-3 and TRBJ1-1; a weak D match, TRBD1 (5 bases). V gave up 0 bases and J gave up 2 bases, with 10 bases separating them. Germline CDR1 and CDR2: SGHTA and FQGTGA. The CDR3 has 15 residues. As DNA, the CDR3 is TGTGCCAGCAGCTTAACAGGGGCCCCTAACACTGAAGCTTTCTTT. This gives the protein CASSLTGAPNTEAFF. Drawing the rest from reference TRBV7-3 and TRBJ1-1, the complete variable domain is GAGVSQTPSNKVTEKGKYVELRCDPISGHTALYWYRQSLGQGPEFLIYFQGTGAADDSGLPNDRFFAVRPEGSVSTLKIQRTERGDSAVYLCASSLTGAPNTEAFFGQGTRLTVV.

This clone was found once. In DNA, the CDR3 is TGTGCCAGCAGCCAAGATGGACTAGCGGGACAGGGATACACCGGGGAGCTGTTTTTT. Its translation is CASSQDGLAGQGYTGELFF. The chain has TRBV4-2 and TRBJ2-2; 12 bases align to TRBD2. J lost 3 bases, V lost 0 bases, and 8 bases had no gene match. The CDR3 consists of 19 residues. Germline CDR1 is LGHNA and CDR2 is YNFKEQ.